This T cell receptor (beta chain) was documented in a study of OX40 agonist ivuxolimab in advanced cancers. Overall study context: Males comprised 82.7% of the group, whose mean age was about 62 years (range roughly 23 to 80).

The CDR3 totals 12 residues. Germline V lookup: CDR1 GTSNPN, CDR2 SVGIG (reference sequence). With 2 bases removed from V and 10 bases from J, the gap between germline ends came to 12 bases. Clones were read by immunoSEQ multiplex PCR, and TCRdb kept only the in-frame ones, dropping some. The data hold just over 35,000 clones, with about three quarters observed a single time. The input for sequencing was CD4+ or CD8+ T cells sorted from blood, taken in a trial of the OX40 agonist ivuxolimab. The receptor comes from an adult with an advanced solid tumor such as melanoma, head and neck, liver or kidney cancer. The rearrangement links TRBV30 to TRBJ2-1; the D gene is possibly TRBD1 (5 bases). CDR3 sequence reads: CAWSSQGWEQFF. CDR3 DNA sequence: TGTGCCTGGAGTTCCCAGGGCTGGGAGCAGTTCTTC.